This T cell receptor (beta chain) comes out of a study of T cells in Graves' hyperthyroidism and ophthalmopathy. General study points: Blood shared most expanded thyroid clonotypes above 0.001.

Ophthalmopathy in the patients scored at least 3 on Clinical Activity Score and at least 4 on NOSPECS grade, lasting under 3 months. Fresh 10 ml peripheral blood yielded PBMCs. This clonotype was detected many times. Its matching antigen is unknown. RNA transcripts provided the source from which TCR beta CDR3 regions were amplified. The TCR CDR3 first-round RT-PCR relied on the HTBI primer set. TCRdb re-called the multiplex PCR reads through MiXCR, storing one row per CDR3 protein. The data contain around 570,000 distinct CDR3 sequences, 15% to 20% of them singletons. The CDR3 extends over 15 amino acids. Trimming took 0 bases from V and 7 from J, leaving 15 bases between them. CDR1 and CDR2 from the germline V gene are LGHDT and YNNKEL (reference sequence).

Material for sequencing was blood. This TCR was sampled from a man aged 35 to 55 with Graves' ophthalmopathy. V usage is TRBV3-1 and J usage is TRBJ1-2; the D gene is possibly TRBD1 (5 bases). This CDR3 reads CASSQEGRDLPGYTF. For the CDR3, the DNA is TGTGCCAGCAGCCAAGAGGGCAGGGACTTACCTGGCTACACCTTC.